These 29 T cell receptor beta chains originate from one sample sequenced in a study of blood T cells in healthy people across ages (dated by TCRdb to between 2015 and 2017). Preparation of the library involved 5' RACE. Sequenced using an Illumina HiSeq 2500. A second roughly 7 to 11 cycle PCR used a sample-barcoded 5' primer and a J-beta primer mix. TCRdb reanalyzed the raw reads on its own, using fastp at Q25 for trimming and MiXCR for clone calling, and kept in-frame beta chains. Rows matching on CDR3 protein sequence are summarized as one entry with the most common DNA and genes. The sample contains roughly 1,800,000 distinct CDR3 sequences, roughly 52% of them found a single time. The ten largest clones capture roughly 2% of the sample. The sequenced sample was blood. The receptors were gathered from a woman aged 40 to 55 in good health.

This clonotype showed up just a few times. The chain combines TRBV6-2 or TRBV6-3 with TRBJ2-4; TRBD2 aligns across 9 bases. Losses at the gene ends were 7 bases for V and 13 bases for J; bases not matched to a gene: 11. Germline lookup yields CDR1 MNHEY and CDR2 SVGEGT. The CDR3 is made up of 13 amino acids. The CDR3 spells CASKAGGPFVQYF. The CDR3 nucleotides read TGTGCCAGCAAAGCGGGGGGCCCCTTTGTCCAGTACTTC.

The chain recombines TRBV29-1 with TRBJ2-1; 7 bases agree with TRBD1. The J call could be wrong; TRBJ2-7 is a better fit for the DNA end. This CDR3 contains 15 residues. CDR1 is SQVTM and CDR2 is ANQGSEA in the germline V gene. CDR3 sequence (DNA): TGCAGCGTACAGGGGATCAAACACTCCTACAATGAGCAGTACTTC. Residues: CSVQGIKHSYNEQYF.

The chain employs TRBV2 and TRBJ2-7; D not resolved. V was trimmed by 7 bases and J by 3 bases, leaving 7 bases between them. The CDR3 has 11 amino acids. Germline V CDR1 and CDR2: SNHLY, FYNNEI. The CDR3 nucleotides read TGTGCCAGCATAAGGGACTACGAGCAGTACTTC. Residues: CASIRDYEQYF.

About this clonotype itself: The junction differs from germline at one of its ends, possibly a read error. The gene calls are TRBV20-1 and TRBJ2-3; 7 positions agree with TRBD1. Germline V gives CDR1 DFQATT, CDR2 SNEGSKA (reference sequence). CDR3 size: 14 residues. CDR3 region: CSSHGQASTDTRYF. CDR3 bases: TGCAGTTCCCACGGACAGGCTAGCACAGATACGCGGTATTTT.

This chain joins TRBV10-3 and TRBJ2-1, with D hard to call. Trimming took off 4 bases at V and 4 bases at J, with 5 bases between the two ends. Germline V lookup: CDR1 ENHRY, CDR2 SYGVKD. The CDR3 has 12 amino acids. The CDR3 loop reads CAISAEYNEQFF. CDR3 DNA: TGTGCCATCAGTGCTGAGTACAATGAGCAGTTCTTC.

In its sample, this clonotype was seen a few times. The CDR3 sequence: CASNLAGSQETQYF. CDR3 DNA: TGTGCCAGCAACCTAGCGGGGTCCCAAGAGACCCAGTACTTC. The chain couples TRBV6-6 to TRBJ2-5; TRBD2 aligns across 9 bases. Germline lookup yields CDR1 MNHNY and CDR2 SVGAGI (reference sequence). The CDR3 length is 14 residues. Germline trimming cut 7 bases from V and 1 base from J; bases unmatched to any gene: 4.

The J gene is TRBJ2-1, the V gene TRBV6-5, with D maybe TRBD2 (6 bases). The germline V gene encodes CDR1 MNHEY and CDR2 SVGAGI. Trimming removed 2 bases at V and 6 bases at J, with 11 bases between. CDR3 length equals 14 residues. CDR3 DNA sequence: TGTGCCAGCAGTTACGGCCCCGGGGGCAATGAGCAGTTCTTC. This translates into CASSYGPGGNEQFF.

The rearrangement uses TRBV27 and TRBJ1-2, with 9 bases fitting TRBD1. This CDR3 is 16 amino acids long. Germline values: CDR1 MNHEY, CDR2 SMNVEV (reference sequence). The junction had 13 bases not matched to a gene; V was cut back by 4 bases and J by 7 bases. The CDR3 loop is CASSSDRGSGLRGYTF. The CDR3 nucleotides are TGTGCCAGCAGTTCGGACAGGGGTTCAGGTCTGCGTGGCTACACCTTC.

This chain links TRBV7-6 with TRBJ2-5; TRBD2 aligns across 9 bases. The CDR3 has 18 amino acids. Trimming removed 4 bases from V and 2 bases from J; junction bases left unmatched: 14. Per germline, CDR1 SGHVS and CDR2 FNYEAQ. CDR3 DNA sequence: TGTGCCAGCAGCTCCGGTTCGACAGTAGCGGGGGTTCAAGAGACCCAGTACTTC. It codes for CASSSGSTVAGVQETQYF.

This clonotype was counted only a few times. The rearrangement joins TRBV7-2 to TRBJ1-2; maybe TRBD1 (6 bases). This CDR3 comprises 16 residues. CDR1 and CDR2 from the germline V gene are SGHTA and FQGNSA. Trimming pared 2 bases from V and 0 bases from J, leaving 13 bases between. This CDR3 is CASSLPGQPTNYGYTF. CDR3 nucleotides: TGTGCCAGCAGCTTACCCGGACAGCCTACTAACTATGGCTACACCTTC. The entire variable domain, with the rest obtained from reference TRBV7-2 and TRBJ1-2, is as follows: GAGVSQSPSNKVTEKGKDVELRCDPISGHTALYWYRQSLGQGLEFLIYFQGNSAPDKSGLPSDRFSAERTGGSVSTLTIQRTQQEDSAVYLCASSLPGQPTNYGYTFGSGTRLTVV.

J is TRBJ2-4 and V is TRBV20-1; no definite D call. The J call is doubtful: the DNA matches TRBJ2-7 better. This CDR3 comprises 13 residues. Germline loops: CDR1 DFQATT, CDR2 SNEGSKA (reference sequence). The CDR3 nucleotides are TGCAGTGCTAGTGGTATAGGATTCCACGAGCAGTACTTC. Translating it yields CSASGIGFHEQYF.

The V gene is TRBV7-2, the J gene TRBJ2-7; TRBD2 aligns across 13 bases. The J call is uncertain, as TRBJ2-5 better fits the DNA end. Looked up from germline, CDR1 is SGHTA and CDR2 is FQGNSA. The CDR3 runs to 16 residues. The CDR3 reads CASSFQLAGGQETQYF. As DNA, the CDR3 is TGTGCCAGCAGCTTCCAACTAGCGGGGGGGCAAGAGACCCAGTACTTC.

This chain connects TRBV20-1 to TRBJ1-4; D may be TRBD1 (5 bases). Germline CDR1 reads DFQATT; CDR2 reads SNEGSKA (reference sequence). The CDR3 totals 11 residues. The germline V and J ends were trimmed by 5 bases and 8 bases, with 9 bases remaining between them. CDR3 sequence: CSASRQEKLFF. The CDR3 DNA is TGCAGTGCTTCCCGACAGGAAAAACTGTTTTTT.

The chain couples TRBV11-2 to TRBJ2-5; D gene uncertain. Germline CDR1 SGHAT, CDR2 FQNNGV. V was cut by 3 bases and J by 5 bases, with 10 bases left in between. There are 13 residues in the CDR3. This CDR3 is CASSFPSVETQYF. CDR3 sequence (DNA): TGTGCCAGCAGCTTTCCATCGGTGGAGACCCAGTACTTC. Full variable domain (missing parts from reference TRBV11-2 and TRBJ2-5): EAGVAQSPRYKIIEKRQSVAFWCNPISGHATLYWYQQILGQGPKLLIQFQNNGVVDDSQLPKDRFSAERLKGVDSTLKIQPAKLEDSAVYLCASSFPSVETQYFGPGTRLLVL.

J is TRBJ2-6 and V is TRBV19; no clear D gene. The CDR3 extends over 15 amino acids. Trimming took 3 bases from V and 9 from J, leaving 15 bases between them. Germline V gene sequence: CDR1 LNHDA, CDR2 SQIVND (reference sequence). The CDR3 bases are TGTGCCAGTAGTATTGTTGGGTATATAGGCAACGTCCTGACTTTC. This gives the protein CASSIVGYIGNVLTF.

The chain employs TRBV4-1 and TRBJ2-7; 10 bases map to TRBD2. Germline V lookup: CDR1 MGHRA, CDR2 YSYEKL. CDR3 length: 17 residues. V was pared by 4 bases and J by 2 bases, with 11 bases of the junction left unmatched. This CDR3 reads CASSPRVGLAGAYEQYF. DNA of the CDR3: TGCGCCAGCAGCCCGAGAGTCGGGCTAGCGGGGGCCTACGAGCAGTACTTC.

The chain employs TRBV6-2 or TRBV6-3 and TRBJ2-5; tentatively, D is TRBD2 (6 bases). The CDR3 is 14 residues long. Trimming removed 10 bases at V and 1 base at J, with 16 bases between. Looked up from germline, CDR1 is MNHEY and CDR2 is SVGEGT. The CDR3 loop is CAIAESGPQETQYF. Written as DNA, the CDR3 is TGTGCCATCGCAGAAAGCGGGCCCCAAGAGACCCAGTACTTC.

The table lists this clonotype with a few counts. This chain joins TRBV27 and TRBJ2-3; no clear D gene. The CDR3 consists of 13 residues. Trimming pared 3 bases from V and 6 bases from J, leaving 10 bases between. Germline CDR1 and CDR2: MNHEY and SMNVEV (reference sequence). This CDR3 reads CASSFDNGDTQYF. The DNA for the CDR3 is TGTGCCAGCAGTTTTGATAATGGGGATACGCAGTATTTT.

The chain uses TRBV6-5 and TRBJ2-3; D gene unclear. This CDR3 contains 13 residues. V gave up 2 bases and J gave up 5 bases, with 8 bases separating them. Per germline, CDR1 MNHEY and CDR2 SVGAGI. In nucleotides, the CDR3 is TGTGCCAGCAGTTACGAAGGGATAGATACGCAGTATTTT. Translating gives CASSYEGIDTQYF.

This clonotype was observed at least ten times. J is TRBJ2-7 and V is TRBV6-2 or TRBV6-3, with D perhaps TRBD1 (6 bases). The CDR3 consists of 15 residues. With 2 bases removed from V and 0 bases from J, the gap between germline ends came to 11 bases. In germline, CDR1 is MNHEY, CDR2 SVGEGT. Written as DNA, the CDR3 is TGTGCCAGCAGTTACCCGCAGGGGAGCTCCTACGAGCAGTACTTC. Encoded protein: CASSYPQGSSYEQYF.

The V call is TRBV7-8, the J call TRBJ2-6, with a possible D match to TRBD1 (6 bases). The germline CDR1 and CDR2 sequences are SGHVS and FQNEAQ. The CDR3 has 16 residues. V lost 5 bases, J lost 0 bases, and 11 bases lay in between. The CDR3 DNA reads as TGTGCCAGCAGCGTAGACAGGTTCTCTGGGGCCAACGTCCTGACTTTC. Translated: CASSVDRFSGANVLTF.

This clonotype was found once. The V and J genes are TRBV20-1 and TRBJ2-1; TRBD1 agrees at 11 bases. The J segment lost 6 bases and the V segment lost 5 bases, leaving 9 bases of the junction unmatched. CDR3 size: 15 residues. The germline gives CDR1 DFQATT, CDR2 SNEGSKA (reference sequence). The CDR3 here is CSARPGQGVFNEQFF. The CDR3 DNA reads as TGCAGTGCTCGCCCGGGACAGGGGGTTTTCAATGAGCAGTTCTTC.

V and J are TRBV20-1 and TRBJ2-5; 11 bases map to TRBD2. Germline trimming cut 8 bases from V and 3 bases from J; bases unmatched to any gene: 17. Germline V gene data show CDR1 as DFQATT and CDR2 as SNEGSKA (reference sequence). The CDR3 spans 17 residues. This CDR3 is CSLLDASGGTWEETQYF. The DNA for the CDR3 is TGCAGTTTGCTAGATGCTAGCGGGGGGACCTGGGAAGAGACCCAGTACTTC.

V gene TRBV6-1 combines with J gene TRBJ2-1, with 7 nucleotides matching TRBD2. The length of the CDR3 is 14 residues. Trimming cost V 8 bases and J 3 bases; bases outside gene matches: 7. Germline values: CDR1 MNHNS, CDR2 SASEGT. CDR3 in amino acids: CASESGTLYNEQFF. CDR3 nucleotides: TGTGCCAGCGAAAGCGGGACCCTCTACAATGAGCAGTTCTTC.

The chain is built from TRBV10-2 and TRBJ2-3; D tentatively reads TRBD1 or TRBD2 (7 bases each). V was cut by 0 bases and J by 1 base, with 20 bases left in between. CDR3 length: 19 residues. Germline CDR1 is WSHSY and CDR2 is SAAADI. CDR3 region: CASSESGRGGRRGTDTQYF. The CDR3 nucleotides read TGCGCCAGCAGTGAGTCGGGCAGGGGGGGGCGACGTGGCACAGATACGCAGTATTTT.

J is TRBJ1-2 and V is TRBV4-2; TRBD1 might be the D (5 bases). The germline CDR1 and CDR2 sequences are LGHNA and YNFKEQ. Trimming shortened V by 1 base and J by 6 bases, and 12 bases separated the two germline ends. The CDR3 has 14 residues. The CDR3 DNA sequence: TGTGCCAGCAGCCAAGTAGGGGAGGGTGATGGCTACACCTTC. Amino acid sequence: CASSQVGEGDGYTF.

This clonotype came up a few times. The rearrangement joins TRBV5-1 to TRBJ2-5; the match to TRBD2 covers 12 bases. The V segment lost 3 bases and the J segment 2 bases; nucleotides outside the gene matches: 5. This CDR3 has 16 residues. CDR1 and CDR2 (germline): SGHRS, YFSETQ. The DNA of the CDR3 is TGCGCCAGCAGCTCGACTAGCGGGGGAGATCAAGAGACCCAGTACTTC. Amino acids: CASSSTSGGDQETQYF.

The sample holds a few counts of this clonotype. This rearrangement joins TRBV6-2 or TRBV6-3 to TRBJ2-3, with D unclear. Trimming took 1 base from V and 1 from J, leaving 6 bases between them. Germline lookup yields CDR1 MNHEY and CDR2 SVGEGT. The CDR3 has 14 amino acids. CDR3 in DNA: TGTGCCAGCAGTTACTACGGACGCACAGATACGCAGTATTTT. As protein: CASSYYGRTDTQYF.

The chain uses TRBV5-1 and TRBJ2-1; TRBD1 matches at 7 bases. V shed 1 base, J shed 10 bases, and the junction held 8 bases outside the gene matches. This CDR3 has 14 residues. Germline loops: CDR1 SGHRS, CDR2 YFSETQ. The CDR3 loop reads CASSLKGQPTEQFF. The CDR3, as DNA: TGCGCCAGCAGCTTGAAGGGACAGCCCACCGAGCAGTTCTTC. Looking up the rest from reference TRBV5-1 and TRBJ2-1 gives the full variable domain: KAGVTQTPRYLIKTRGQQVTLSCSPISGHRSVSWYQQTPGQGLQFLFEYFSETQRNKGNFPGRFSGRQFSNSRSEMNVSTLELGDSALYLCASSLKGQPTEQFFGPGTRLTVL.